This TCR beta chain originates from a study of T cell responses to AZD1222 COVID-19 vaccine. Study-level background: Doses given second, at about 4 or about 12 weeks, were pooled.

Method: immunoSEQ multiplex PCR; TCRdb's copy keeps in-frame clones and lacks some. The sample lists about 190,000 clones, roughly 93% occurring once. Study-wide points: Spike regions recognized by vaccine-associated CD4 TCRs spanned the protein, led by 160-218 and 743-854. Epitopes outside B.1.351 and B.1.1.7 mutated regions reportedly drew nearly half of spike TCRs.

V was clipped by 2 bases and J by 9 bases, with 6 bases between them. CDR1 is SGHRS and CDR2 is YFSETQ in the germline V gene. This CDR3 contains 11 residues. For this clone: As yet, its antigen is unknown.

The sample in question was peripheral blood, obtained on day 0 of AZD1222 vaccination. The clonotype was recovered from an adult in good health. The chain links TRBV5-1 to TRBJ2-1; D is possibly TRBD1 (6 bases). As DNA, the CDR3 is TGCGCCAGCAGCTTAGGGGGTGAGCAGTTCTTC. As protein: CASSLGGEQFF. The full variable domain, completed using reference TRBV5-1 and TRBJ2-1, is KAGVTQTPRYLIKTRGQQVTLSCSPISGHRSVSWYQQTPGQGLQFLFEYFSETQRNKGNFPGRFSGRQFSNSRSEMNVSTLELGDSALYLCASSLGGEQFFGPGTRLTVL.